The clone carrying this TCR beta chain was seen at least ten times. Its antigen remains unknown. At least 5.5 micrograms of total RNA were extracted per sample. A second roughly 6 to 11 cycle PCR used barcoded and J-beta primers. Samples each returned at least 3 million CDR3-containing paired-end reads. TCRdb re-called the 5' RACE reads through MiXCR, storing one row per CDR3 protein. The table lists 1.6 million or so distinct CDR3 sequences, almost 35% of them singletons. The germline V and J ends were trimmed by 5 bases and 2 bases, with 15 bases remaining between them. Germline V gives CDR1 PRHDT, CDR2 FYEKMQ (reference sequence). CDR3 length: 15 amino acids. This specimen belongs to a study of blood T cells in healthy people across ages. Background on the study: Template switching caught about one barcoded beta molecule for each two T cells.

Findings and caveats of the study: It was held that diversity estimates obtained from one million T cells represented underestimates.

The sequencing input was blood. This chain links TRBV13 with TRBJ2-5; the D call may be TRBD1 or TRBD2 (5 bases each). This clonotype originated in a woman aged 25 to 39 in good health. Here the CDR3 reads CASSRLGTEQETQYF. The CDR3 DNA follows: TGTGCCAGCAGCCGGCTCGGGACCGAGCAAGAGACCCAGTACTTC.